This T cell receptor (beta chain) emerged from a study of shared T cell receptors in the human thymus. Sequencing used immunoSEQ multiplex PCR; TCRdb keeps in-frame clones, though not all of them. The table shows some 640,000 clones, with over 75% occurring only once. Germline V lookup: CDR1 SGHRS, CDR2 YFSETQ. The CDR3 extends over 12 amino acids. V was shortened by 3 bases and J by 5 bases, with 8 bases between the two germline ends. The same specimen was also included in a second study, on human thymus T cells. That source notes: Among the donors, all were healthy Finnish infants having corrective surgery for congenital heart defects.

Sequencing was done on a sample of thymocytes. This chain connects TRBV5-1 to TRBJ2-5, with D possibly TRBD1 on 6 matching bases. The receptor comes from a boy in the first two years of life with a congenital heart defect. The CDR3 reads CASSSRGETQYF. DNA for the CDR3: TGCGCCAGCAGCTCGAGGGGGGAGACCCAGTACTTC.